A selection of T cell receptor beta chains follows, all from one sample in a study of blood T cell repertoires in COVID-19. The method was immunoSEQ multiplex PCR; TCRdb's version includes in-frame clones alone and lacks a portion of them. The repertoire holds approximately 120,000 clones, with around 85% as singletons. The sample taken for sequencing was peripheral blood. These receptors were collected from a woman at least 80 years old with COVID-19, enrolled during active disease. CDR3s include the opening cysteine and the closing phenylalanine or tryptophan. A D gene is named only where the DNA matches it firmly. Size is omitted from some rows. Given values are once, few, many or a class for expanded clones.

v_call	d_call	clone_size	j_call	cdr3_aa	cdr3_nt
TRBV9	NA	NA	TRBJ2-1	CASSVESLGASSYNEQFF	TGTGCCAGCAGCGTAGAGTCTTTAGGGGCCAGCTCCTACAATGAGCAGTTCTTC
TRBV12-3/TRBV12-4	NA	NA	TRBJ2-1	CASSSHYEQFF	TGTGCCAGCAGTTCCCATTATGAGCAGTTCTTC
TRBV29-1	NA	NA	TRBJ2-4	CSVRLALNQNIQYF	TGCAGCGTTCGCTTGGCCCTCAACCAAAACATTCAGTACTTC
TRBV3-1/TRBV3-2	NA	once	TRBJ2-2	CASSQDPPRGGGELFF	TGTGCCAGCAGCCAAGACCCCCCGCGGGGCGGGGGGGAGCTGTTTTTT
TRBV2	TRBD1	NA	TRBJ1-6	CASGNRGLGNSPLHF	TGTGCCAGCGGAAACAGGGGGCTGGGGAATTCACCCCTCCACTTT
TRBV19	TRBD2	NA	TRBJ2-7	CASSTGLSSYEQYF	TGTGCCAGTAGTACGGGACTAAGCTCCTACGAGCAGTACTTC
TRBV20-1	NA	NA	TRBJ2-1	CSGSSGSSSYNEQFF	TGCAGTGGTAGTAGCGGCTCGAGCTCCTACAATGAGCAGTTCTTC
TRBV9	TRBD2	NA	TRBJ2-5	CASSALGGEGAETQYF	TGTGCCAGCAGCGCCCTGGGGGGGGAGGGCGCGGAGACCCAGTACTTC
TRBV23-1	NA	NA	TRBJ1-5	CASSQSTVYQSNQPQHF	TGCGCCAGCAGTCAATCGACTGTGTACCAAAGCAATCAGCCCCAGCATTTT
TRBV6-6	NA	NA	TRBJ1-1	CASGILQTGLGEAFF	TGTGCCAGCGGAATACTTCAGACAGGACTCGGGGAGGCTTTCTTT
TRBV7-2	TRBD1	NA	TRBJ2-7	CASSLLQGVSYEQYF	TGTGCCAGCAGCTTATTACAGGGGGTCTCCTACGAGCAGTACTTC
TRBV5-6	TRBD1	NA	TRBJ2-1	CASSWGQNNEQFF	TGTGCCAGCAGCTGGGGACAGAACAATGAGCAGTTCTTC
TRBV6-5	TRBD2	NA	TRBJ2-1	CASSITSGGYNEQFF	TGTGCCAGCAGTATTACTAGCGGGGGGTACAATGAGCAGTTCTTC
TRBV11-1	TRBD1	NA	TRBJ2-7	CASSPRQGAYEQYF	TGTGCCAGCAGCCCGAGACAGGGAGCCTACGAGCAGTACTTC
TRBV6-5	NA	NA	TRBJ1-1	CASSTQGDTEAFF	TGTGCCAGCAGCACACAGGGTGACACTGAAGCTTTCTTT
TRBV10-3	TRBD1	few	TRBJ2-5	CAISERGLVRETQYF	TGTGCCATCAGTGAAAGGGGGCTGGTCCGGGAGACCCAGTACTTC
TRBV18	NA	NA	TRBJ2-1	CASSPGLDNEQFF	TGTGCCAGCTCGCCGGGACTCGACAATGAGCAGTTCTTC
TRBV6-4	NA	NA	TRBJ2-2	CASKRDRNGELFF	TGTGCCAGCAAGAGGGATAGGAACGGGGAGCTGTTTTTT
TRBV6-2/TRBV6-3	NA	many	TRBJ2-1	CASSYTGGSYNEQFF	TGTGCCAGCAGTTACACCGGGGGCTCCTACAATGAGCAGTTCTTC
TRBV28	NA	NA	TRBJ2-7	CASSLRAGWTYEQYF	TGTGCCAGCAGTTTACGGGCAGGGTGGACCTACGAGCAGTACTTC
TRBV7-2	NA	NA	TRBJ2-7	CASSNMDRVAHEQYF	TGTGCCAGCAGCAACATGGATCGGGTCGCCCACGAGCAGTACTTC
TRBV6-6	TRBD1	NA	TRBJ1-1	CASSLGTANTEAFF	TGTGCCAGCAGCCTCGGGACAGCGAACACTGAAGCTTTCTTT
TRBV20-1	NA	NA	TRBJ2-5	CSARQIETQYF	TGCAGTGCTAGACAGATCGAGACCCAGTACTTC
TRBV6-5	TRBD1	NA	TRBJ1-6	CASSWTGKSPLHF	TGTGCCAGCAGTTGGACAGGGAAATCACCCCTCCACTTT
TRBV5-6	NA	NA	TRBJ2-2	CASSLVSNTGELFF	TGTGCCAGCAGCTTGGTTAGTAACACCGGGGAGCTGTTTTTT
TRBV19	TRBD2	few	TRBJ2-7	CASSKTSGSYEQYF	TGTGCCAGTAGTAAGACTAGCGGCTCCTACGAGCAGTACTTC
TRBV7-9	TRBD2	NA	TRBJ2-2	CASSLGGLAGAVGELFF	TGTGCCAGCAGCTTAGGGGGACTAGCGGGAGCGGTCGGGGAGCTGTTTTTT
TRBV19	TRBD1	NA	TRBJ1-4	CASSTRTGTVKLFF	TGTGCCAGTAGTACCCGGACAGGAACAGTAAAACTGTTTTTT
TRBV16	NA	NA	TRBJ2-2	CASSSQTGPATGELFF	TGTGCCAGCAGCTCTCAGACAGGCCCAGCGACCGGGGAGCTGTTTTTT